This TCR beta chain originates from a study of shared clonotypes between healthy human individuals. Turning to the study itself: Per donor, three plates held CD4 naive cells, three held CD4 memory, two held CD8 naive and one held CD8 memory. Study findings and constraints: Sequencing depth was predicted to influence how clonotypes are shared among donors.

Of note for this clone: What it binds is unknown.

V dropped 5 bases and J dropped 13 bases, with 12 bases sitting between them. This CDR3 has 11 residues. Germline V CDR1 and CDR2: SEHNR, FQNEAQ (reference sequence). In the sorted-subset replicate PCRs, approximately 200 ng DNA, 25,000 to 35,000 T cell genomes, was used. The repertoire was sequenced with immunoSEQ multiplex PCR; TCRdb's copy has only in-frame clones and lacks some. The data show 980,000 or so clones, approximately 80% seen once. The clonotype was recovered from a man aged 18-30 years in good health. V is TRBV7-9 and J is TRBJ2-1; D not certain. The sequencing input was memory CD4+ T cells sorted from blood. Subset given: CD45RA-negative fraction. The CDR3 loop reads CASSPTGSQFF. The CDR3 nucleotides read TGTGCCAGCAGCCCCACTGGGTCCCAGTTCTTC. Full variable domain (missing parts from reference TRBV7-9 and TRBJ2-1): DTGVSQNPRHKITKRGQNVTFRCDPISEHNRLYWYRQTLGQGPEFLTYFQNEAQLEKSRLLSDRFSAERPKGSFSTLEIQRTEQGDSAMYLCASSPTGSQFFGPGTRLTVL.